This entry lists 28 T cell receptor beta chains sequenced from one sample in a study of T-cell reconstitution after alpha-beta-depleted transplantation in children. TCRbeta library preparation incorporated unique molecular identifiers. Via MiXCR, TCRdb re-called the PCR reads, giving one row per CDR3 protein. This table holds more than 300,000 distinct CDR3 sequences, about a sixth found once. The starting material was PBMCs, mostly from graft donor cells, obtained 360 days after TCRalphabeta/CD19-depleted stem cell transplant. The receptor set was obtained from a male patient under 10 years old who had a stem cell transplant for acute lymphoblastic leukemia, so the T cells may come from the graft donor.

This clonotype was seen at least ten times. This chain links TRBV4-2 with TRBJ1-5; tentatively, D is TRBD1 (6 bases). V was pared by 3 bases and J by 6 bases, with 15 bases between. CDR3 length: 15 amino acids. The germline V gene has CDR1 LGHNA and CDR2 YNFKEQ. The CDR3 sequence is CASSQGGGVGQPQHF. In nucleotides, the CDR3 is TGTGCCAGCAGCCAGGGAGGGGGGGTGGGTCAGCCCCAGCATTTT.

This clonotype was seen only a few times. The J gene is TRBJ1-2, the V gene TRBV12-3 or TRBV12-4; D is possibly TRBD1 (6 bases). The CDR3 is made up of 17 amino acids. Trimming shortened V by 6 bases and J by 2 bases, and 22 bases separated the two germline ends. CDR3 sequence reads: CASRGTAGVQENYGYTF. In DNA form, the CDR3 reads TGTGCCAGCAGAGGTACGGCAGGGGTTCAAGAAAACTATGGCTACACCTTC.

This clonotype was counted a few times. This sequence joins TRBV25-1 and TRBJ2-7, with D uncertain. CDR3 size: 16 residues. Germline V gives CDR1 MGHDK, CDR2 SYGVNS. The V and J ends lost 2 bases and 5 bases respectively, with 19 bases between them. CDR3 sequence: CASSESGYSSPDEQYF. In DNA form, the CDR3 reads TGTGCCAGCAGTGAAAGTGGGTATAGTAGCCCTGACGAGCAGTACTTC.

The sample holds many counts of this clonotype. The V and J genes are TRBV29-1 and TRBJ1-3; D possibly corresponds to TRBD1 (6 bases). The germline V gene encodes CDR1 SQVTM and CDR2 ANQGSEA. CDR3 size: 12 residues. Trimming shortened V by 3 bases and J by 5 bases, and 8 bases separated the two germline ends. The CDR3 spells CSVDGQRNTIYF. The DNA for the CDR3 is TGCAGCGTTGACGGACAGAGAAACACCATATATTTT.

The chain links TRBV24-1 to TRBJ2-7, with TRBD1 identical over 8 bases. The V segment lost 7 bases and the J segment 3 bases; nucleotides outside the gene matches: 4. CDR3 length equals 13 residues. Germline values: CDR1 KGHDR, CDR2 SFDVKD. CDR3 residues: CATSDRGGYEQYF. DNA of the CDR3: TGTGCCACCAGCGACAGGGGTGGCTACGAGCAGTACTTC.

The rearrangement joins TRBV5-1 to TRBJ2-1; D call uncertain. V was cut by 7 bases and J by 15 bases, with 8 bases left in between. CDR1 is SGHRS, CDR2 YFSETQ, per germline. The CDR3 consists of 8 residues. In nucleotides, the CDR3 is TGCGCCAGCCCGCGGATGTTCTTC. Translating it yields CASPRMFF.

This clonotype was recorded many times. The chain carries TRBV12-3 or TRBV12-4 and TRBJ2-6; maybe TRBD1 (6 bases). CDR3 length equals 15 residues. Trimming removed 2 bases at V and 4 bases at J, with 9 bases between. CDR3 residues: CASSLRGSGANVLTF. CDR3 DNA sequence: TGTGCCAGCAGTTTAAGGGGGTCGGGGGCCAACGTCCTGACTTTC.

This clonotype appeared a few times. The chain joins TRBV20-1 to TRBJ1-1; D is unresolved. V was clipped by 4 bases and J by 8 bases, with 20 bases between them. CDR1 and CDR2 (germline): DFQATT, SNEGSKA (reference sequence). The CDR3 length is 14 residues. The CDR3 spells CSANLVRRHFEAFF. CDR3 DNA sequence: TGCAGTGCTAACCTCGTACGCAGGCATTTCGAAGCTTTCTTT.

The gene calls are TRBV28 and TRBJ2-2, with D possibly matching TRBD1 (5 bases). The CDR3 loop spans 16 amino acids. V was trimmed by 6 bases and J by 3 bases, leaving 17 bases between them. Germline V CDR1 and CDR2: MDHEN, SYDVKM. The CDR3 DNA follows: TGTGCCAGCAGGGGCCAACAGGAGTTTCACACCGGGGAGCTGTTTTTT. Its translation is CASRGQQEFHTGELFF.

J is TRBJ1-5 and V is TRBV29-1; TRBD1 agrees at 7 bases. CDR3 length equals 12 residues. Germline loops: CDR1 SQVTM, CDR2 ANQGSEA. V dropped 4 bases and J dropped 6; count of bases not matched to a gene: 3. The CDR3: CSVGGGGQPQHF. The CDR3 DNA sequence: TGCAGCGTTGGAGGGGGCGGTCAGCCCCAGCATTTT. Full variable domain (remainder filled in from reference TRBV29-1 and TRBJ1-5): SAVISQKPSRDICQRGTSLTIQCQVDSQVTMMFWYRQQPGQSLTLIATANQGSEATYESGFVIDKFPISRPNLTFSTLTVSNMSPEDSSIYLCSVGGGGQPQHFGDGTRLSIL.

Written as DNA, the CDR3 is TGTGCCAGCAGCTTGGCCTGGGACGGCTTACGTTCACCCCTCCACTTT. Its translation: CASSLAWDGLRSPLHF. The chain is built from TRBV5-6 and TRBJ1-6; D possibly corresponds to TRBD1 (5 bases). V lost 0 bases and J 9 bases, leaving 16 bases between the germline ends. The germline gives CDR1 SGHDT, CDR2 YYEEEE. This CDR3 is 16 amino acids long.

The chain links TRBV7-9 to TRBJ2-1; unclear D gene. Germline V CDR1 and CDR2: SEHNR, FQNEAQ (reference sequence). With 3 bases removed from V and 6 bases from J, the gap between germline ends came to 12 bases. The length of the CDR3 is 14 residues. The CDR3 protein is CASSLILSGNEQFF. CDR3 DNA: TGTGCCAGCAGCTTGATCTTATCAGGCAATGAGCAGTTCTTC.

This clonotype was found a few times. This chain uses TRBV29-1 with TRBJ2-2; no firm D call. There are 13 residues in the CDR3. Between the trimmed V and J ends, which lost 4 bases and 3 bases, there was a span of 9 bases. CDR1 and CDR2 (germline): SQVTM, ANQGSEA. CDR3 residues: CSVATRYTGELFF. The CDR3 region has the DNA TGCAGCGTTGCAACCCGGTACACCGGGGAGCTGTTTTTT.

The chain recombines TRBV5-1 with TRBJ2-6; 9 bases are shared with TRBD1. CDR1 is SGHRS and CDR2 is YFSETQ in the germline V gene. The CDR3 consists of 20 residues. V was pared by 5 bases and J by 2 bases, with 17 bases of the junction left unmatched. The CDR3 spells CASRPRTGERLLTGANVLTF. The CDR3, as DNA: TGCGCCAGCAGACCTAGGACAGGGGAGAGGCTCTTGACTGGGGCCAACGTCCTGACTTTC.

The J gene is TRBJ2-7, the V gene TRBV7-3; 10 bases fit TRBD1. J was trimmed by 0 bases and V by 1 base; bases with no gene match: 21. The CDR3 has 22 residues. The germline V gene encodes CDR1 SGHTA and CDR2 FQGTGA. The CDR3 sequence is CASSLRRTDRGLFSRSSYEQYF. CDR3 sequence (DNA): TGTGCCAGCAGCTTAAGGCGAACCGACAGGGGGCTATTCTCTAGAAGCTCCTACGAGCAGTACTTC.

This clonotype has just a few counts. The gene calls are TRBV5-6 and TRBJ2-7, with 12 bases fitting TRBD2. The CDR3 sequence is 14 residues long. V lost 4 bases, J lost 6 bases, and 5 bases stayed unmatched. Germline CDR1 is SGHDT and CDR2 is YYEEEE. CDR3 bases: TGTGCCAGCAGCCTAACTAGCGGGAGGCGCGAGCAGTACTTC. Its protein is CASSLTSGRREQYF.

This clonotype came up a few times. The chain joins TRBV9 to TRBJ1-5; perhaps TRBD1 as D (6 bases). Germline V CDR1 and CDR2: SGDLS, YYNGEE. The V and J ends lost 1 base and 6 bases respectively, with 11 bases between them. The CDR3 spans 14 residues. CDR3 in DNA: TGTGCCAGCAGCGTAACAGGGAGGGGTCAGCCCCAGCATTTT. This sequence encodes CASSVTGRGQPQHF.

In nucleotides, the CDR3 is TGTGCCAGCAGTTTGAAAACAGGGAGGCAGCCCCAGCATTTT. Its translation is CASSLKTGRQPQHF. The chain has TRBV27 and TRBJ1-5; D is perhaps TRBD1 (6 bases). There are 14 residues in the CDR3. Germline V lookup: CDR1 MNHEY, CDR2 SMNVEV (reference sequence). V was trimmed by 3 bases and J by 7 bases, leaving 13 bases between them.

This clonotype appeared many times. The genes are TRBV10-3 and TRBJ2-6, with a tentative D call TRBD1 (7 bases). The V end lost 11 bases, the J end lost 1 base, and 15 bases lay between the germline ends. Germline V gene lookup returns CDR1 ENHRY and CDR2 SYGVKD. This CDR3 is built from 15 residues. The CDR3 bases are TGTGCCTCCGCGGGACAGCCATCTGGGGCCAACGTCCTGACTTTC. Translated, it gives CASAGQPSGANVLTF.

This clonotype was recorded many times. The CDR3 sequence: CASSAGTGYNEQFF. In DNA form, the CDR3 reads TGTGCCAGTAGTGCCGGGACGGGTTACAATGAGCAGTTCTTC. This sequence joins TRBV19 and TRBJ2-1; D is possibly TRBD1 or TRBD2 (5 bases each). The CDR3 spans 14 residues. CDR1 and CDR2 (germline): LNHDA, SQIVND (reference sequence). Between the trimmed V and J ends, which lost 5 bases and 4 bases, there was a span of 12 bases.

The genes are TRBV4-1 and TRBJ2-3; tentatively, D is TRBD1 (5 bases). This CDR3 has 16 amino acids. Germline CDR1 MGHRA, CDR2 YSYEKL. The V end lost 3 bases, the J end lost 2 bases, and 15 bases lay between the germline ends. CDR3 amino acids: CASSHADSFLTDTQYF. As DNA, the CDR3 is TGCGCCAGCAGCCACGCCGACAGTTTTCTCACAGATACGCAGTATTTT.

The chain recombines TRBV6-2 or TRBV6-3 with TRBJ2-2, with D unresolved. The germline V and J ends were trimmed by 8 bases and 6 bases, with 10 bases remaining between them. This CDR3 spans 12 amino acids. Germline V gene lookup returns CDR1 MNHEY and CDR2 SVGEGT. CDR3 DNA: TGTGCCAGCGGGATAACAGCCGGGGAGCTGTTTTTT. This translates into CASGITAGELFF.

There are a few counts of this clonotype. The V gene is TRBV7-8, the J gene TRBJ1-1; tentatively, D is TRBD1 (5 bases). Germline-derived CDR1 and CDR2 are SGHVS and FQNEAQ. The CDR3 runs to 14 residues. V lost 5 bases, J lost 4 bases, and 14 bases lay in between. The CDR3 spells CASSARVVSTEAFF. CDR3 bases: TGTGCCAGCAGCGCCAGGGTTGTTAGCACTGAAGCTTTCTTT.

This clonotype was detected only a few times. This chain connects TRBV7-2 to TRBJ2-7, with TRBD2 as a possible D gene (5 bases). The germline V and J ends were trimmed by 1 base and 4 bases, with 11 bases remaining between them. The germline V gene has CDR1 SGHTA and CDR2 FQGNSA. CDR3 length: 14 residues. CDR3: CASSLGGFKYEQYF. DNA for the CDR3: TGTGCCAGCAGCTTAGGAGGGTTCAAGTACGAGCAGTACTTC.

This chain links TRBV27 with TRBJ2-3; 8 bases match TRBD2. V gave up 4 bases and J gave up 6 bases; unmatched junction bases: 15. This CDR3 region has 17 residues. CDR1 is MNHEY, CDR2 SMNVEV, per germline (reference sequence). CDR3 sequence (DNA): TGTGCCAGCAGTTCCACCCGGACTAGCAAGTTGTCGGATACGCAGTATTTT. Encoded protein: CASSSTRTSKLSDTQYF.

This clonotype has a count of ten or more. V is TRBV28 and J is TRBJ1-3; TRBD1 might be the D (6 bases). V was trimmed by 5 bases and J by 2 bases, leaving 25 bases between them. The CDR3 runs 19 residues. Germline-derived CDR1 and CDR2 are MDHEN and SYDVKM. The CDR3 DNA is TGTGCCAGCAGTCCCCTCAAGATTAAAAGGGACAAGGCTGGAAACACCATATATTTT. Translation gives CASSPLKIKRDKAGNTIYF.

The chain couples TRBV6-1 to TRBJ2-3, with D possibly TRBD1 on 5 matching bases. V was trimmed by 5 bases and J by 4 bases, leaving 19 bases between them. This CDR3 spans 16 amino acids. Germline-derived CDR1 and CDR2 are MNHNS and SASEGT. The CDR3 DNA reads as TGTGCCAGCAGTCTCTTGGGGCGCTATGATTCAGATACGCAGTATTTT. It encodes CASSLLGRYDSDTQYF.

In this sample, this clonotype turned up a few times. This chain links TRBV5-1 with TRBJ2-1, with a possible D match to TRBD2 (6 bases). V was clipped by 6 bases and J by 6 bases, with 16 bases between them. From germline, CDR1 is SGHRS and CDR2 YFSETQ. The CDR3 is made up of 14 amino acids. The CDR3 coding sequence is TGCGCCAGCACTCGACTAGGTGATTTCAATGAGCAGTTCTTC. It codes for CASTRLGDFNEQFF. The full variable domain, rest sourced from reference TRBV5-1 and TRBJ2-1, is KAGVTQTPRYLIKTRGQQVTLSCSPISGHRSVSWYQQTPGQGLQFLFEYFSETQRNKGNFPGRFSGRQFSNSRSEMNVSTLELGDSALYLCASTRLGDFNEQFFGPGTRLTVL.